Each of the 28 T cell receptor beta chains below was sequenced from the same sample in a study of blood T cell repertoires in COVID-19. Sequenced by immunoSEQ multiplex PCR; TCRdb stores in-frame clones only, minus some. The sample lists about 220,000 clones, about four fifths occurring once. What was sequenced was PBMCs or T cells enriched from blood (not recorded which). The receptors originated from a woman aged 35 to 49 who had recovered from COVID-19.

This clone was picked up many times. Different DNA sequences within this sample yield the same CDR3. V is TRBV25-1 and J is TRBJ2-3; TRBD2 matches at 12 bases. From germline, CDR1 is MGHDK and CDR2 SYGVNS. This CDR3 is 15 amino acids long. J was trimmed by 5 bases and V by 4 bases; bases with no gene match: 4. The CDR3 DNA sequence: TGTGCCAGCAGTGCTAGCGGGAGGGCGGGAGATACGCAGTATTTT. It yields the protein CASSASGRAGDTQYF.

In this sample, this clone turned up once. The chain is built from TRBV3-1 (or the pseudogene TRBV3-2) and TRBJ2-3; 7 nucleotides match TRBD2. CDR3 length: 21 amino acids. From germline, CDR1 is LGHDT and CDR2 YNNKEL (reference sequence). V lost 0 bases to trimming and J lost 1 base; unmatched junction nucleotides: 19. The chain's CDR3 is CASSQEAPALGEREGTDTQYF. CDR3 sequence (DNA): TGTGCCAGCAGCCAAGAAGCCCCTGCTTTAGGAGAGCGGGAAGGCACAGATACGCAGTATTTT.

This clone is a singleton in its sample. The chain is built from TRBV7-9 and TRBJ1-2; 10 nucleotides match TRBD1. The J segment lost 3 bases and the V segment lost 6 bases, leaving 4 bases of the junction unmatched. The CDR3 is 14 residues long. Germline CDR1 is SEHNR and CDR2 is FQNEAQ (reference sequence). This CDR3 reads CASRRDRGDYGYTF. CDR3 coding DNA: TGTGCCAGCAGGCGGGACAGGGGAGACTATGGCTACACCTTC.

The V call is TRBV10-3, the J call TRBJ2-7, with D perhaps TRBD2 (7 bases). The germline V and J ends were trimmed by 10 bases and 2 bases, with 15 bases remaining between them. The CDR3 spans 13 residues. Germline values: CDR1 ENHRY, CDR2 SYGVKD. The CDR3 protein is CATHGGHTYEQYF. CDR3 nucleotides: TGTGCCACCCACGGGGGGCATACCTACGAGCAGTACTTC.

This rearrangement joins TRBV4-3 to TRBJ2-3, with 12 nucleotides matching TRBD2. Trimming cost V 4 bases and J 6 bases; bases outside gene matches: 2. Germline CDR1 is LGHNA and CDR2 is YSLEER. CDR3 size: 14 residues. The CDR3 DNA is TGCGCCAGCAGCCCTGGACTAGCGGGGGATACGCAGTATTTT. Amino acids: CASSPGLAGDTQYF.

V and J are TRBV14 and TRBJ2-5, with D unresolved. Deletions cut 1 base from V and 5 bases from J, with 11 bases between. The CDR3 spans 14 residues. Germline V CDR1 and CDR2: SGHDN, FVKESK. CDR3 amino acids: CASSQANRRETQYF. CDR3 sequence (DNA): TGTGCCAGCAGCCAAGCGAACAGACGGGAGACCCAGTACTTC.

This sequence joins TRBV7-2 and TRBJ1-2; the D is unclear. Trimming removed 2 bases from V and 1 base from J, with 14 bases in between. The CDR3 is made up of 16 amino acids. Per the germline V gene, CDR1 is SGHTA and CDR2 is FQGNSA. CDR3 bases: TGTGCCAGCAGCTTAATATCCCTCGTCCGTAACTATGGCTACACCTTC. It translates to CASSLISLVRNYGYTF.

The V gene is TRBV28, the J gene TRBJ1-4, with D uncertain. V gave up 10 bases and J gave up 0 bases, with 15 bases separating them. Germline V gene data show CDR1 as MDHEN and CDR2 as SYDVKM. CDR3 size: 15 residues. CDR3 coding DNA: TGTGCCACCCAACGCGCGGGAGCAACTAATGAAAAACTGTTTTTT. Translated: CATQRAGATNEKLFF.

This sequence joins TRBV24-1 and TRBJ2-5, with 8 bases aligning to TRBD2. The V gene's germline CDR1 is KGHDR and CDR2 SFDVKD. V gave up 9 bases and J gave up 1 base; unmatched junction bases: 6. The CDR3 runs to 14 residues. The CDR3 reads CATGGSGVQETQYF. CDR3 bases: TGTGCCACCGGTGGTAGCGGGGTCCAAGAGACCCAGTACTTC.

This clone showed up just once. The rearrangement joins TRBV7-2 to TRBJ2-5, with TRBD1 as a possible D gene (6 bases). Deletions cut 6 bases from V and 2 bases from J, with 19 bases between. This CDR3 is 16 amino acids long. CDR1 SGHTA and CDR2 FQGNSA come from the germline V gene. The CDR3 nucleotides are TGTGCCAGCAGTTCTCTTCTTACAGGGCCACAAGAGACCCAGTACTTC. This sequence encodes CASSSLLTGPQETQYF.

This chain links TRBV29-1 with TRBJ2-1, with a tentative D call TRBD1 (6 bases). V shed 0 bases and J shed 4 bases, with 10 bases lying between them. The CDR3 sequence is 14 residues long. The V gene's germline CDR1 is SQVTM and CDR2 ANQGSEA. DNA for the CDR3: TGCAGCGTTGAAGAGGGACACATATACAATGAGCAGTTCTTC. Amino acids: CSVEEGHIYNEQFF.

The chain links TRBV19 to TRBJ2-5; perhaps TRBD1 as D (5 bases). The CDR3 has 11 amino acids. The germline V and J ends were trimmed by 10 bases and 5 bases, with 11 bases remaining between them. Per germline, CDR1 LNHDA and CDR2 SQIVND (reference sequence). The CDR3 region is CAIQGRETQYF. CDR3 nucleotides: TGTGCCATCCAGGGAAGGGAGACCCAGTACTTC.

The chain uses TRBV28 and TRBJ2-7; TRBD1 might be the D (5 bases). Trimming removed 11 bases from V and 3 bases from J, with 14 bases in between. The CDR3 spans 12 residues. Per the germline V gene, CDR1 is MDHEN and CDR2 is SYDVKM. The CDR3 DNA sequence: TGTGCCTGCTCAGGGTTTATCTACGAGCAGTACTTC. It codes for CACSGFIYEQYF.

The gene calls are TRBV27 and TRBJ2-1, with 10 bases fitting TRBD1. Looked up from germline, CDR1 is MNHEY and CDR2 is SMNVEV (reference sequence). The CDR3 is 16 amino acids. Unmatched junction bases numbered 2, after V lost 0 bases and J lost 3 bases. DNA for the CDR3: TGTGCCAGCAGTTTATCGACAGGGGGCTACTACAATGAGCAGTTCTTC. It encodes CASSLSTGGYYNEQFF.

The chain uses TRBV18 and TRBJ1-1; D not certain. Germline V gene sequence: CDR1 KGHSH, CDR2 LQKENI. CDR3 length: 14 amino acids. Trimming removed 3 bases at V and 4 bases at J, with 12 bases between. Written as DNA, the CDR3 is TGTGCCAGCTCACCTCAAGTTTCGGGCACTGAAGCTTTCTTT. Encoded protein: CASSPQVSGTEAFF.

The chain recombines TRBV5-6 with TRBJ2-7; 11 positions agree with TRBD1. The trim removed 0 bases at V and 6 bases at J, leaving 8 bases unmatched. This CDR3 is built from 16 residues. Germline V gives CDR1 SGHDT, CDR2 YYEEEE. The CDR3 DNA follows: TGTGCCAGCAGCTTGGTGGTCCGGGACAGGGGGTCCGAGCAGTACTTC. It is translated as CASSLVVRDRGSEQYF. The full variable domain, in which reference TRBV5-6 and TRBJ2-7 provide the parts outside the CDR3, is DAGVTQSPTHLIKTRGQQVTLRCSPKSGHDTVSWYQQALGQGPQFIFQYYEEEERQRGNFPDRFSGHQFPNYSSELNVNALLLGDSALYLCASSLVVRDRGSEQYFGPGTRLTVT.

The DNA of the CDR3 is TGTGCCAGCAGGCAGGGGCTCGGTTCCTACAATGAGCAGTTCTTC. It codes for CASRQGLGSYNEQFF. The chain recombines TRBV7-2 with TRBJ2-1; perhaps TRBD1 as D (6 bases). Looked up from germline, CDR1 is SGHTA and CDR2 is FQGNSA. Trimming cost V 6 bases and J 1 base, with 13 bases left between them. The CDR3 extends over 15 amino acids.

The V gene is TRBV19, the J gene TRBJ2-2; no definite D call. Germline CDR1 reads LNHDA; CDR2 reads SQIVND (reference sequence). This CDR3 region has 15 residues. The ends were cut back, 10 bases at V and 4 bases at J, with 19 bases in the middle. The CDR3 protein is CATSLAGRFTGELFF. In DNA form, the CDR3 reads TGTGCCACCTCCTTAGCTGGTAGATTCACCGGGGAGCTGTTTTTT.

CDR3 protein: CASSQELESSYNEQFF. As DNA, the CDR3 is TGTGCCAGCAGCCAAGAGCTAGAGAGCTCCTACAATGAGCAGTTCTTC. The chain uses TRBV4-2 and TRBJ2-1; no clear D. Trimming pared 0 bases from V and 0 bases from J, leaving 9 bases between. The germline CDR1 and CDR2 sequences are LGHNA and YNFKEQ. This CDR3 has 16 residues.

The J gene is TRBJ2-5, the V gene TRBV7-8; 10 bases are shared with TRBD2. CDR1 SGHVS and CDR2 FQNEAQ come from the germline V gene. The CDR3 extends over 16 amino acids. V lost 0 bases and J lost 4; bases outside the gene matches: 5. This chain's CDR3 is CASSLALAGEAETQYF. Written as DNA, the CDR3 is TGTGCCAGCAGCTTAGCCCTAGCGGGAGAGGCAGAGACCCAGTACTTC.

The chain couples TRBV6-4 to TRBJ1-4; a possible D gene is TRBD1 (5 bases). Germline-derived CDR1 and CDR2 are MRHNA and SNTAGT. Trimming pared 7 bases from V and 7 bases from J, leaving 16 bases between. The CDR3 runs to 14 residues. CDR3 coding DNA: TGTGCCAGCACAGGGTCCCCAGACCTTGAAAAACTGTTTTTT. This gives the protein CASTGSPDLEKLFF.

The CDR3 region has the DNA TGTGCCAGCAGTTCTGAGCGGGGCCCTAACTATGGCTACACCTTC. As protein: CASSSERGPNYGYTF. V usage is TRBV7-2 and J usage is TRBJ1-2; a weak D match, TRBD1 (5 bases). CDR1 SGHTA and CDR2 FQGNSA come from the germline V gene. V was cut by 6 bases and J by 0 bases, with 14 bases left in between. This CDR3 is 15 amino acids long.

The genes are TRBV28 and TRBJ2-7, with 13 positions matching TRBD2. CDR1 MDHEN and CDR2 SYDVKM come from the germline V gene. Trimming took 5 bases from V and 1 from J; bases not matched to a gene: 5. The CDR3 is 16 amino acids. The CDR3 nucleotides are TGTGCCAGCAGTCTCGGGACTAGCGGGGCTTCCTACGAGCAGTACTTC. Translated, it gives CASSLGTSGASYEQYF.

The chain carries TRBV2 and TRBJ2-3; D uncertain. The CDR3 covers 12 residues. Germline CDR1 and CDR2: SNHLY and FYNNEI. V gave up 5 bases and J gave up 0 bases, with 3 bases separating them. The CDR3 sequence: CASSQSTDTQYF. The DNA of the CDR3 is TGTGCCAGCAGTCAGAGCACAGATACGCAGTATTTT.

This clone was recorded a few times. This chain connects TRBV30 to TRBJ2-7; D is uncertain. Germline V lookup: CDR1 GTSNPN, CDR2 SVGIG (reference sequence). The CDR3 sequence is 14 residues long. V dropped 2 bases and J dropped 1 base, with 12 bases sitting between them. This CDR3 is CAWSLPEESYEQYF. Written as DNA, the CDR3 is TGTGCCTGGAGTCTCCCCGAGGAGTCCTACGAGCAGTACTTC.

The chain combines TRBV6-4 with TRBJ2-6; 9 bases match TRBD2. Germline CDR1 is MRHNA and CDR2 is SNTAGT. This CDR3 comprises 14 residues. V shed 4 bases and J 12 bases; nucleotides not matched to a gene: 7. The CDR3 nucleotides read TGTGCCAGCAGTGTTAGCGGGAGTTTTCCCGTCCTGACTTTC. This codes for CASSVSGSFPVLTF.

V gene TRBV7-3 combines with J gene TRBJ2-7; 12 bases fit TRBD1. The CDR3 is made up of 15 amino acids. With V trimmed by 6 bases and J by 1 base, 4 bases remained unmatched. Germline V gives CDR1 SGHTA, CDR2 FQGTGA. The CDR3 DNA is TGTGCCAGCAGTCCGGGACAGGGGGCATCCTACGAGCAGTACTTC. This translates into CASSPGQGASYEQYF.

V usage is TRBV6-1 and J usage is TRBJ1-2, with 8 bases aligning to TRBD1. J was trimmed by 1 base and V by 6 bases; bases with no gene match: 4. The CDR3 totals 14 residues. Germline values: CDR1 MNHNS, CDR2 SASEGT. The chain's CDR3 is CASRGTGYNYGYTF. In nucleotides, the CDR3 is TGTGCCAGCAGGGGGACAGGCTATAACTATGGCTACACCTTC.